The sequence of this TCR beta chain was determined in a study of immune characterization of retroperitoneal liposarcoma. CDR1 MNHEY and CDR2 SMNVEV come from the germline V gene (reference sequence). V shed 8 bases and J shed 2 bases, with 19 bases lying between them. This CDR3 region has 16 residues. MiXCR, run by TCRdb on the PCR reads, gives a single entry per CDR3 protein. This table holds 11,000 or so distinct CDR3 sequences, roughly 20% found once. This clonotype is labeled medium-sized. The chain carries TRBV27 and TRBJ2-1; D perhaps matches TRBD2 (6 bases). The sample was blood. The sequence was obtained from a female donor with retroperitoneal liposarcoma. CDR3 residues: CASYADGTRAYNEQFF. The CDR3 coding sequence is TGTGCCAGCTACGCCGACGGGACTCGCGCCTACAATGAGCAGTTCTTC.